The clone carrying this T cell receptor (beta chain) appeared many times. The sample belongs to a study of early T cells in non-severe SARS-CoV-2 infection. Study summary: Chains stayed unpaired after sequencing of bulk RNA from unsorted whole blood.

The TCR library protocol was used to attach unique molecular identifiers. These identifiers were attached to individual cDNA molecules. Using its own MiXCR run on the 5' RACE reads, TCRdb lists one record per CDR3 protein. The data show about 45,000 distinct CDR3 sequences, with roughly 12% seen just once and 21% held by the top ten. The TCR was taken from an adult who was a healthcare worker with PCR-confirmed SARS-CoV-2 infection or an uninfected control (not recorded which). Sequencing was done on a sample of whole blood.

The CDR3 loop is CAISGGLAGGPSEQFF. In DNA, the CDR3 is TGTGCCATCAGTGGGGGGCTAGCGGGAGGGCCTAGTGAGCAGTTCTTC. V is TRBV10-3 and J is TRBJ2-1; TRBD2 agrees at 12 bases. The CDR3 covers 16 residues. The V gene end was trimmed by 4 bases and the J gene end by 9 bases; junction bases not matched to a gene: 10. CDR1 and CDR2 from the germline V gene are ENHRY and SYGVKD.